The present T cell receptor (beta chain) was sequenced within a study of OX40 agonist ivuxolimab in advanced cancers. The CDR3 extends over 15 amino acids. V lost 4 bases to trimming and J lost 1 base, with 14 bases between them. The V gene's germline CDR1 is LNHDA and CDR2 SQIVND (reference sequence). Sequenced by immunoSEQ multiplex PCR; TCRdb stores in-frame clones only, minus some. This repertoire shows about 120,000 clones, around 93% found once; its top ten account for about 0.15%. This sequence was found in an adult with an advanced solid tumor such as melanoma, head and neck, liver or kidney cancer. The sequences come from CD4+ or CD8+ T cells sorted from blood, collected in a trial of the OX40 agonist ivuxolimab. V gene TRBV19 combines with J gene TRBJ2-7, with D perhaps matching TRBD1 (6 bases). The CDR3 loop reads CASSNRVGTSYEQYF. The CDR3 DNA reads as TGTGCCAGTAGTAACAGGGTGGGTACGTCCTACGAGCAGTACTTC.